These 9 T cell receptor beta chains were all obtained from the same sample, sequenced in a study of brain T cells in children with intractable seizures. Time point described: blood from clinic visit 5 months post-surgery; TSC patient then seizure free. The data were produced by immunoSEQ multiplex PCR, yet TCRdb's version contains in-frame clones alone and is incomplete. Among approximately 330,000 clones listed, roughly 93% were seen once. The specimen comprised peripheral blood, sampled about 5 months after surgery. These receptors all come from a boy in the first two years of life with tuberous sclerosis and intractable seizures.

This chain connects TRBV9 to TRBJ1-4, with 9 bases lining up with TRBD1. V lost 3 bases to trimming and J lost 8 bases; unmatched junction nucleotides: 2. The CDR3 spans 13 residues. The germline V gene encodes CDR1 SGDLS and CDR2 YYNGEE. The CDR3 DNA is TGTGCCAGCAGCGGAGGACAGGGGGAAAAACTGTTTTTT. Protein sequence: CASSGGQGEKLFF.

The chain joins TRBV27 to TRBJ1-1; D may be TRBD1 (5 bases). The length of the CDR3 is 16 residues. Germline values: CDR1 MNHEY, CDR2 SMNVEV (reference sequence). V lost 0 bases, J lost 1 base, and 12 bases lay in between. The CDR3 DNA sequence: TGTGCCAGCAGTTTATCGTTCGGGGCGACGAACACTGAAGCTTTCTTT. Its translation is CASSLSFGATNTEAFF.

The genes are TRBV18 and TRBJ2-7, with D maybe TRBD1 (5 bases). V shed 10 bases and J shed 3 bases, with 28 bases lying between them. Per the germline V gene, CDR1 is KGHSH and CDR2 is LQKENI. CDR3 length: 17 amino acids. The CDR3 sequence is CATPHLFTLSDSYEQYF. In DNA, the CDR3 is TGTGCCACCCCACATCTTTTCACCCTGTCCGACAGCTACGAGCAGTACTTC.

The V call is TRBV3-1 (or the pseudogene TRBV3-2), the J call TRBJ2-7; 9 bases are shared with TRBD1. The CDR3 is 16 residues long. Trimming removed 0 bases from V and 5 bases from J; junction bases left unmatched: 8. Germline CDR1 LGHDT, CDR2 YNNKEL (reference sequence). The CDR3 region is CASSQDLGTGIHEQYF. The CDR3 region has the DNA TGTGCCAGCAGCCAAGATCTGGGGACAGGGATCCACGAGCAGTACTTC.

For this clone: The sample carries other DNA sequences with the same CDR3. V gene TRBV7-2 combines with J gene TRBJ1-1, with no clear D. Trimming removed 3 bases at V and 5 bases at J, with 4 bases between. This CDR3 comprises 11 residues. Germline V lookup: CDR1 SGHTA, CDR2 FQGNSA. CDR3 nucleotide sequence: TGTGCCAGCAGCTTGGGAACTGAAGCTTTCTTT. Encoded protein: CASSLGTEAFF.

This clone came up a few times. The rearrangement uses TRBV9 and TRBJ1-3; D is perhaps TRBD1 (5 bases). The ends were cut back, 0 bases at V and 4 bases at J, with 11 bases in the middle. Germline assignment: CDR1 SGDLS and CDR2 YYNGEE. The CDR3 contains 15 residues. The CDR3 DNA reads TGTGCCAGCAGCGTAGAGGGGAGGCCGGGAAACACCATATATTTT. Amino acids: CASSVEGRPGNTIYF. Based on the CDR3 plus reference TRBV9 and TRBJ1-3, the full variable domain is DSGVTQTPKHLITATGQRVTLRCSPRSGDLSVYWYQQSLDQGLQFLIQYYNGEERAKGNILERFSAQQFPDLHSELNLSSLELGDSALYFCASSVEGRPGNTIYFGEGSWLTVV.

This sequence joins TRBV7-2 and TRBJ2-3; D is possibly TRBD1 or TRBD2 (5 bases each). V was trimmed by 4 bases and J by 0 bases, leaving 14 bases between them. The CDR3 covers 16 residues. Germline V lookup: CDR1 SGHTA, CDR2 FQGNSA. The CDR3 DNA sequence: TGTGCCAGCAGCTGGGACGGCCTACTAAGCACAGATACGCAGTATTTT. Its translation: CASSWDGLLSTDTQYF.

The chain carries TRBV6-5 and TRBJ1-2, with a possible D match to TRBD1 (5 bases). CDR1 MNHEY and CDR2 SVGAGI come from the germline V gene. This CDR3 is built from 15 residues. Trimming stripped 0 bases from V and 5 bases from J, with 13 bases between. The CDR3 protein is CASSYSGRVGYGYTF. CDR3 DNA sequence: TGTGCCAGCAGTTACTCGGGACGGGTAGGGTATGGCTACACCTTC.

The chain is built from TRBV4-2 and TRBJ2-7, with 8 bases aligning to TRBD1. The ends lost 3 bases at V and 7 bases at J; junction bases unmatched: 20. CDR1 and CDR2 (germline): LGHNA, YNFKEQ. The CDR3 length is 18 residues. The CDR3 bases are TGTGCCAGCAGCCATTCTGGGGGAATAGGTCAGGGGGCAAGGGAGCAGTACTTC. Protein: CASSHSGGIGQGAREQYF.